This T cell receptor beta chain was sequenced in a study of OX40 agonist ivuxolimab in advanced cancers. For the wider study: Ivuxolimab was an agonistic, fully human IgG2 monoclonal antibody directed against OX40 (CD134), a costimulatory receptor. Intravenous ivuxolimab was administered to patients every 2 weeks at six dose levels: 0.01, 0.1, 0.3, 1.5, 3 and 10 mg/kg. Among the 50 to 55 dose-escalation patients, approximately 20 had hepatocellular carcinoma, around 15 melanoma, 9 renal cell carcinoma and 9 head and neck cancer. In the dose-escalation cohort, 65% to 90% of patients were male, and the mean age was roughly 60 years, with a range of 23 to 79. Patients were allowed to have had prior anti-PD-1, anti-PD-L1 or anti-CTLA-4 therapy, and approximately 41% of the dose-escalation patients had previously received checkpoint inhibitors. Partial responses were achieved by three dose-escalation patients, of whom one had hepatocellular carcinoma and two had cutaneous melanoma. Peripheral TCRbeta sequencing was intended to test whether TCR sequence diversity was altered and clonal T-cell expansion was caused by ivuxolimab. The monotherapy dose-escalation portion (N ≈ 52 patients) of the phase I ivuxolimab trial is reported in the paper. What the study reported, not specific to this receptor: In the 0.1-3.0 mg/kg groups, partial responders had among the lowest normalized peripheral clonal expansion, particularly in CD8+ T cells. On average, CD8+ T cells showed more expanded clones than CD4+ T cells after ivuxolimab. At doses from 0.1 to 3.0 mg/kg, clonal expansion was seen in both CD4+ and CD8+ blood T cells between baseline and week 6. The antigen specificity of the clonally expanded peripheral T cells was not determined. Low levels of normalized T-cell clonal expansion were also seen in some nonresponding patients.

As for this clone: Its antigen remains undetermined. No much larger clonotype is one base removed from it; base qualities were not supplied.

V and J are truncated by 8 bases and 1 base respectively, leaving an intervening sequence of 14 bases. Including cysteine and phenylalanine, the CDR3 has 14 amino acids. The entry retains the CDR3 DNA only, 42 bases that are in frame from base 1. CDR1 and CDR2, looked up from the germline V gene, are SGHAT and FQNNGV. To sequence the TCRbeta CDR3 region, genomic DNA was isolated from the sorted cells. TCRbeta CDR3 regions were sequenced using the immunoSEQ Assay. Entries here come from immuneACCESS through TCRdb and include only in-frame sequences with V and J called. Some clones fail to appear in such tables; in the studies checked, an unresolved V gene covers under half of the shortfall, and the cause of the remainder is unknown. This sample is represented by tens of thousands of clones; roughly 92% of them were singletons. Of the sample, over 0.55% is held by the ten largest clones. The trial excluded patients who had a history of autoimmune disease or who were on systemic immunosuppression. Peripheral blood for TCR sequencing was drawn from every dose cohort at baseline, at cycle 4 day 1 and at cycle 7 day 1. Samples were obtained from an open-label, multicenter, first-in-human phase I dose-escalation trial of ivuxolimab. Adults with locally advanced or metastatic head and neck squamous cell, hepatocellular, melanoma or renal cell carcinoma were enrolled in the trial. Before TCR sequencing, CD4+ and CD8+ T cells were separately sorted from peripheral blood.

This TCR came from an adult with an advanced solid tumor such as melanoma, head and neck, liver or kidney cancer. The sequences come from CD4+ or CD8+ T cells sorted from blood, collected in a trial of the OX40 agonist ivuxolimab. Recombination linked TRBV11-2 to TRBJ1-1; possibly the D gene is TRBD1, per 6 matching bases. The CDR3 reads as follows: CASQLKQGNTEAFF. The bases are TGTGCCAGCCAATTAAAACAGGGGAACACTGAAGCTTTCTTT.